This T cell receptor beta chain derives from a study of shared clonotypes between healthy human individuals. Germline V lookup: CDR1 MNHEY, CDR2 SMNVEV (reference sequence). V lost 4 bases and J 3 bases, leaving 10 bases between the germline ends. The CDR3 sequence is 15 residues long. Turning to this clone: Its antigen is unknown.

Terminally differentiated effector memory CD45RA+ cells were left out of the naive CD8 fraction, which was CD45RO-negative and positively selected for CCR7. The method was immunoSEQ multiplex PCR; TCRdb's version includes in-frame clones alone and lacks a portion of them. Among millions of clones listed, about 95% were seen once. Findings of the study overall: Sample collection involved blood only; tissue repertoires are likely different.

The sample comprised naive CD8+ T cells sorted from blood. The chain couples TRBV27 to TRBJ2-6; D is unresolved. The sequence came from a man younger than 30 in good health. In DNA form, the CDR3 reads TGTGCCAGCAGTTATGGTCTAGGTGGGGCCAACGTCCTGACTTTC. It codes for CASSYGLGGANVLTF.